Presented here are 21 T cell receptor beta chains from one specimen sequenced in a study of blood T cell repertoires in COVID-19. This table comes from immunoSEQ multiplex PCR, and its TCRdb copy is limited to in-frame clones, with some not included. The table has over 200,000 clones, more than 75% seen once. The sample taken for sequencing was peripheral blood. The receptors here all came from a woman aged 30 to 39 who had recovered from COVID-19.

The gene calls are TRBV2 and TRBJ1-5, with no clear D. Germline V CDR1 and CDR2: SNHLY, FYNNEI. The CDR3 is made up of 17 amino acids. V gave up 4 bases and J gave up 4 bases, with 20 bases separating them. The CDR3 bases are TGTGCCAGCAGTGTATTGCGAGAGGGCGCCGGGAATCAGCCCCAGCATTTT. This sequence encodes CASSVLREGAGNQPQHF.

This chain uses TRBV19 with TRBJ2-3, with a possible D match to TRBD2 (6 bases). The CDR3 sequence is 15 residues long. Germline CDR1 and CDR2: LNHDA and SQIVND (reference sequence). Trimming shortened V by 3 bases and J by 4 bases, and 14 bases separated the two germline ends. This CDR3 is CASSIRGNLPDTQYF. In DNA, the CDR3 is TGTGCCAGTAGTATCCGGGGGAACCTCCCAGATACGCAGTATTTT.

This chain links TRBV18 with TRBJ2-5, with D hard to call. V was shortened by 3 bases and J by 5 bases, with 10 bases between the two germline ends. Germline CDR1 KGHSH, CDR2 LQKENI. CDR3 size: 13 residues. CDR3 nucleotides: TGTGCCAGCTCACCCGAGGTGCGGGAGACCCAGTACTTC. Translation gives CASSPEVRETQYF.

This clone was picked up a small number of times. The rearrangement links TRBV29-1 to TRBJ1-5; D is undetermined. Germline loops: CDR1 SQVTM, CDR2 ANQGSEA. The CDR3 has 13 residues. The germline V and J ends were trimmed by 3 bases and 6 bases, with 12 bases remaining between them. The CDR3 spells CSVDSGIGQPQHF. The CDR3 nucleotides are TGCAGCGTTGATTCGGGGATTGGTCAGCCCCAGCATTTT.

This chain uses TRBV7-2 with TRBJ1-5; D is ambiguous. CDR3 length equals 16 residues. With 1 base removed from V and 3 bases from J, the gap between germline ends came to 13 bases. Germline V gene data show CDR1 as SGHTA and CDR2 as FQGNSA. This CDR3 reads CASSLGSPRANQPQHF. The CDR3 nucleotides are TGTGCCAGCAGCTTAGGTTCACCGAGGGCCAATCAGCCCCAGCATTTT.

V gene TRBV7-6 combines with J gene TRBJ2-7; 9 positions agree with TRBD2. Trimming removed 5 bases from V and 1 base from J; junction bases left unmatched: 9. Germline V gives CDR1 SGHVS, CDR2 FNYEAQ. The length of the CDR3 is 16 residues. The CDR3 DNA is TGTGCCAGCAGCCCTCAGGGCGGGGGGGTGTCCTACGAGCAGTACTTC. Its protein is CASSPQGGGVSYEQYF.

This chain joins TRBV19 and TRBJ1-2; no reliable D call. Between the trimmed V and J ends, which lost 6 bases and 2 bases, there was a span of 10 bases. Looked up from germline, CDR1 is LNHDA and CDR2 is SQIVND (reference sequence). The CDR3 loop spans 13 amino acids. CDR3 in DNA: TGTGCCAGTAGGGAGGGCATAAACTATGGCTACACCTTC. Translating it yields CASREGINYGYTF.

This rearrangement joins TRBV27 to TRBJ1-1; possibly TRBD1 for D (5 bases). This CDR3 comprises 14 residues. CDR1 is MNHEY and CDR2 is SMNVEV in the germline V gene (reference sequence). V lost 2 bases and J lost 1, with 8 bases in between. CDR3 sequence (DNA): TGTGCCAGCAGTTTACAGGGTGGGAACACTGAAGCTTTCTTT. Translated, it gives CASSLQGGNTEAFF.

This chain uses TRBV15 with TRBJ1-2; possibly TRBD1 for D (6 bases). The CDR3 extends over 16 amino acids. Trimming shortened V by 4 bases and J by 8 bases, and 23 bases separated the two germline ends. Germline V gives CDR1 LNHNV, CDR2 YYDKDF (reference sequence). The CDR3 nucleotides read TGTGCCACCAGCATAAACTCTGGACAGACCTCTGGAGGCTACACCTTC. This encodes CATSINSGQTSGGYTF.

V usage is TRBV4-3 and J usage is TRBJ1-2; 10 nucleotides align to TRBD1. Germline lookup yields CDR1 LGHNA and CDR2 YSLEER. V shed 2 bases, J shed 6 bases, and the junction held 9 bases outside the gene matches. This CDR3 region has 16 residues. CDR3 in DNA: TGCGCCAGCAGCCAATATCCGGGACAGGGGCTGGATGGCTACACCTTC. It codes for CASSQYPGQGLDGYTF.

V gene TRBV13 combines with J gene TRBJ2-3; 8 nucleotides agree with TRBD1. The germline V gene has CDR1 PRHDT and CDR2 FYEKMQ (reference sequence). The CDR3 consists of 14 residues. Unmatched junction bases numbered 6, after V lost 8 bases and J lost 2 bases. CDR3 coding DNA: TGTGCCAGCCTAGTGACAGGGGACACAGATACGCAGTATTTT. Its protein is CASLVTGDTDTQYF.

This clone has a handful of counts. This chain uses TRBV5-1 with TRBJ2-2; weak D call: TRBD2 (5 bases). The CDR3 runs to 15 residues. V shed 4 bases and J shed 1 base, with 11 bases lying between them. CDR1 SGHRS and CDR2 YFSETQ come from the germline V gene. The CDR3 DNA is TGCGCCAGCAGCCCCACCGGACTGAACACCGGGGAGCTGTTTTTT. It specifies CASSPTGLNTGELFF.

The chain has TRBV19 and TRBJ2-7; 10 bases match TRBD1. V shed 3 bases and J 6 bases; nucleotides not matched to a gene: 11. The CDR3 is made up of 16 amino acids. Germline V lookup: CDR1 LNHDA, CDR2 SQIVND (reference sequence). CDR3 in amino acids: CASSIRPRDRGGEQYF. The CDR3 DNA reads TGTGCCAGTAGTATCCGTCCCCGGGACAGGGGCGGCGAGCAGTACTTC.

This clone was detected only a few times. V gene TRBV19 combines with J gene TRBJ1-5, with 10 nucleotides matching TRBD1. CDR3 length: 16 amino acids. V gave up 3 bases and J gave up 2 bases; unmatched junction bases: 4. In germline, CDR1 is LNHDA, CDR2 SQIVND (reference sequence). DNA of the CDR3: TGTGCCAGTAGTATGGGACAGGGGTTTGGCAATCAGCCCCAGCATTTT. This encodes CASSMGQGFGNQPQHF.

Worth noting for this clone: The junction departs from germline at one end; a sequencing error may be responsible. The chain couples TRBV11-2 to TRBJ1-3; TRBD1 agrees at 8 bases. From germline, CDR1 is SGHAT and CDR2 FQNNGV. CDR3 length: 15 amino acids. CDR3 sequence (DNA): TGTGCCAGCAGATTAGACAGGGGAAGGGGGAACACCATATATTTT. Protein sequence: CASRLDRGRGNTIYF.

The chain uses TRBV2 and TRBJ2-7; D is uncertain. Germline-derived CDR1 and CDR2 are SNHLY and FYNNEI. CDR3 length equals 12 residues. The V end lost 3 bases, the J end lost 6 bases, and 9 bases lay between the germline ends. CDR3 amino acids: CASSEGRSEQYF. The CDR3, as DNA: TGTGCCAGCAGTGAGGGCCGAAGCGAGCAGTACTTC.

This clone was seen only once. The rearrangement uses TRBV3-1 (or the pseudogene TRBV3-2) and TRBJ2-1; maybe TRBD2 (6 bases). Between the trimmed V and J ends, which lost 4 bases and 2 bases, there was a span of 15 bases. The germline gives CDR1 LGHDT, CDR2 YNNKEL (reference sequence). This CDR3 is built from 16 residues. The CDR3 sequence is CASSPGDGGPYNEQFF. In nucleotides, the CDR3 is TGTGCCAGCAGCCCCGGGGACGGGGGACCCTACAATGAGCAGTTCTTC.

The chain combines TRBV6-1 with TRBJ1-2, with a weak D call TRBD1 (6 bases). The V and J ends lost 3 bases and 4 bases respectively, with 9 bases between them. This CDR3 spans 13 amino acids. Per the germline V gene, CDR1 is MNHNS and CDR2 is SASEGT. The CDR3 is CASSETGPYGYTF. CDR3 nucleotides: TGTGCCAGCAGTGAGACAGGACCCTATGGCTACACCTTC.

The rearrangement uses TRBV19 and TRBJ2-6, with 10 positions matching TRBD1. V gave up 5 bases and J gave up 0 bases; unmatched junction bases: 7. There are 18 residues in the CDR3. Germline-derived CDR1 and CDR2 are LNHDA and SQIVND (reference sequence). CDR3: CASSPPGQGSSGANVLTF. CDR3 nucleotide sequence: TGTGCCAGTAGTCCCCCGGGACAGGGGAGCTCTGGGGCCAACGTCCTGACTTTC.

The V and J genes are TRBV7-9 and TRBJ2-5; D not certain. CDR1 and CDR2 (germline): SEHNR, FQNEAQ (reference sequence). With 2 bases removed from V and 5 bases from J, the gap between germline ends came to 12 bases. This CDR3 comprises 14 residues. The CDR3 DNA is TGTGCCAGCAGCTTAAATCCCAGGTGGGAGACCCAGTACTTC. Translating gives CASSLNPRWETQYF.

In DNA form, the CDR3 reads TGCGCCAGCAGCGATATCCGGGACAGGGGTTACAATGAGCAGTTCTTC. This sequence encodes CASSDIRDRGYNEQFF. This sequence joins TRBV4-1 and TRBJ2-1, with 10 bases that match TRBD1. This CDR3 has 16 amino acids. The V gene's germline CDR1 is MGHRA and CDR2 YSYEKL. V dropped 5 bases and J dropped 4; count of bases not matched to a gene: 8.